The rows below give T cell receptor beta chains drawn from one sample of a study of spatial heterogeneity in lung cancer. Via MiXCR, TCRdb re-called the 5' RACE reads, giving one row per CDR3 protein. The sample consists of 20,000 to 25,000 distinct CDR3 sequences, around 5% of them appearing once. This specimen consisted of PBMCs, obtained at surgery. These receptors were obtained from a male donor with early-stage non-small cell lung cancer. Each CDR3 is given with its conserved first and last residue. D genes are given only for firm matches. Expanded clones are given a class, and other clones once, few, many or no size at all.

cdr3_aa cdr3_nt clone_size v_call d_call j_call
CASSQDSRGAEEQFF TGCGCCAGCAGCCAAGATTCCAGAGGCGCGGAGGAGCAGTTCTTC medium-sized TRBV4-3 . TRBJ2-1
CATSDPYGYTF TGTGCCACCAGTGACCCCTATGGCTACACCTTC many TRBV24-1 . TRBJ1-2
CASSSGLAGAVIYEQYF TGTGCCAGCAGCTCAGGACTAGCGGGGGCCGTTATCTACGAGCAGTACTTC many TRBV5-4 TRBD2 TRBJ2-7
CASSAETGGFTDTQYF TGTGCCAGCAGCGCCGAGACAGGGGGGTTCACAGATACGCAGTATTTT few TRBV9 TRBD1 TRBJ2-3
CASSPLQGAAGELFF TGTGCTAGCAGCCCTCTACAGGGGGCAGCCGGGGAGCTGTTTTTT many TRBV7-7 TRBD1 TRBJ2-2
CSASKSNQPQHF TGCAGTGCTAGTAAGAGCAATCAGCCCCAGCATTTT many TRBV20-1 . TRBJ1-5
CASSLNMNTEAFF TGCGCCAGCAGCTTGAACATGAACACTGAAGCTTTCTTT medium-sized TRBV5-1 . TRBJ1-1
CASSPGEGITSTDTQYF TGTGCCAGCAGCCCTGGGGAGGGCATTACTAGCACAGATACGCAGTATTTT many TRBV7-3 TRBD2 TRBJ2-3
CASSYDRGFSPLHF TGTGCCAGCAGCTACGACAGGGGTTTTTCACCCCTCCACTTT . TRBV7-9 TRBD1 TRBJ1-6
CASSTQQGPKPNTEAFF TGTGCCAGCTCAACCCAGCAGGGACCCAAGCCGAACACTGAAGCTTTCTTT many TRBV18 . TRBJ1-1
CASSLQAQGNSPLHF TGTGCCAGTAGTCTTCAGGCCCAGGGGAATTCACCCCTCCACTTT many TRBV19 . TRBJ1-6
CASSDSNRPTEAFF TGTGCCAGCAGTGACTCGAATCGTCCGACTGAAGCTTTCTTT many TRBV6-4 . TRBJ1-1
CSVEDRGRSYEQYF TGCAGCGTTGAAGACCGAGGACGGTCCTACGAGCAGTACTTC medium-sized TRBV29-1 . TRBJ2-7
CASSLVRPGGGTEAFF TGTGCCAGCAGTTTAGTTAGACCGGGAGGGGGGACTGAAGCTTTCTTT many TRBV28 . TRBJ1-1
CASSQGQSLDTQYF TGTGCCAGCAGCCAAGGACAGAGCCTGGATACGCAGTATTTT medium-sized TRBV4-2 . TRBJ2-3
CASSAGTGYGYTF TGTGCCAGCAGTGCCGGGACAGGATATGGCTACACCTTC many TRBV6-2/TRBV6-3 TRBD1 TRBJ1-2
CASSEKRLPSETQYF TGTGCCAGCAGTGAAAAGAGACTACCCTCAGAGACCCAGTACTTC many TRBV2 . TRBJ2-5
CASRESGLSTDTQYF TGTGCCAGCAGGGAATCGGGACTCAGCACAGATACGCAGTATTTT . TRBV6-5 . TRBJ2-3
CASSEGGANEKLFF TGTGCCAGCAGCGAAGGGGGCGCGAATGAAAAACTGTTTTTT many TRBV7-2 TRBD1 TRBJ1-4
CASSLTVNTEAFF TGTGCCAGCAGCTTAACGGTGAACACTGAAGCTTTCTTT many TRBV7-3 . TRBJ1-1
CAISQEGRATQYF TGTGCCATCAGTCAGGAAGGGCGCGCGACCCAGTACTTC few TRBV10-3 . TRBJ2-5
CASRDRNTGELFF TGTGCCAGCAGGGACAGGAACACCGGGGAGCTGTTTTTT . TRBV28 . TRBJ2-2
CASSLGSNQPQHF TGTGCCAGCAGCCTCGGGAGCAATCAGCCCCAGCATTTT many TRBV12-3/TRBV12-4 . TRBJ1-5
CASRDAASGRATDTQYF TGTGCCAGCAGGGACGCCGCTAGCGGGAGGGCCACAGATACGCAGTATTTT many TRBV27 TRBD2 TRBJ2-3
CASSLIPGQGYEQYF TGTGCCAGCAGCCTAATTCCGGGACAGGGGTACGAGCAGTACTTC many TRBV7-2 TRBD1 TRBJ2-7
CASSLLPGTASGQPQHF TGTGCCAGCAGCTTACTACCCGGCACGGCCTCGGGGCAGCCCCAGCATTTT . TRBV5-5 . TRBJ1-5
CASSQAEGRRGEKLFF TGTGCCAGCAGCCAAGCCGAGGGAAGGAGAGGTGAAAAACTGTTTTTT few TRBV4-2 . TRBJ1-4
CASSRDRVNQPQHF TGTGCCAGCAGTCGGGACAGGGTAAATCAGCCCCAGCATTTT many TRBV6-6 TRBD1 TRBJ1-5
CASSLGVPGLAHQETQYF TGTGCCAGCAGCCTAGGGGTCCCGGGACTAGCGCATCAAGAGACCCAGTACTTC many TRBV7-8 TRBD2 TRBJ2-5
CASSLMGGGTGELFF TGTGCCAGCAGTTTAATGGGGGGCGGGACCGGGGAGCTGTTTTTT few TRBV12-3/TRBV12-4 . TRBJ2-2
CSATPGTGGGKLFF TGCAGTGCTACCCCTGGGACAGGTGGGGGAAAACTGTTTTTT many TRBV20-1 TRBD1 TRBJ1-4
CASSVLAGGPDTQYF TGTGCCAGTAGTGTTCTAGCGGGAGGGCCAGATACGCAGTATTTT many TRBV19 TRBD2 TRBJ2-3
CASSLPGESYEQYF TGTGCCAGCAGTTTACCCGGGGAATCCTACGAGCAGTACTTC many TRBV12-3/TRBV12-4 . TRBJ2-7
CSARLREGSYEQYF TGCAGTGCTAGACTCCGGGAGGGCTCCTACGAGCAGTACTTC few TRBV20-1 TRBD2 TRBJ2-7
CASRAGLRREQYF TGTGCCAGCAGAGCCGGGCTCCGTCGCGAGCAGTACTTC many TRBV25-1 . TRBJ2-7
CASKLAGGADTQYF TGTGCCAGCAAACTAGCGGGAGGGGCAGATACGCAGTATTTT few TRBV2 TRBD2 TRBJ2-3
CATSSAGGDTDTQYF TGTGCCACAAGCTCAGCGGGAGGTGACACAGATACGCAGTATTTT many TRBV6-2/TRBV6-3 TRBD2 TRBJ2-3
CASSQTTPGLAYNEQFF TGCGCCAGCAGCCAAACCACGCCTGGGCTAGCATACAATGAGCAGTTCTTC many TRBV4-3 . TRBJ2-1
CASCETGSETQYF TGTGCCAGCTGCGAAACAGGGTCTGAGACCCAGTACTTC . TRBV28 . TRBJ2-5
CASSPTGSYNEQFF TGTGCCAGCTCGCCGACAGGGTCCTACAATGAGCAGTTCTTC few TRBV18 TRBD1 TRBJ2-1
CASSSGQGPYNEQFF TGTGCCAGCAGCTCCGGACAGGGACCCTACAATGAGCAGTTCTTC few TRBV11-3 TRBD1 TRBJ2-1
CSARVQAQETQYF TGCAGTGCTAGAGTACAAGCACAAGAGACCCAGTACTTC many TRBV20-1 . TRBJ2-5
CSANDPGSSGNTIYF TGCAGTGCTAATGATCCAGGGAGCTCTGGAAACACCATATATTTT many TRBV20-1 . TRBJ1-3
CASSQDWGSPLHF TGCGCCAGCAGCCAAGATTGGGGTTCACCCCTCCACTTT few TRBV4-3 . TRBJ1-6
CASSSRDTLVFNTEAFF TGTGCCAGCAGTTCCCGGGACACCCTAGTTTTTAACACTGAAGCTTTCTTT many TRBV6-2/TRBV6-3 . TRBJ1-1
CASCEGRVHNSPLHF TGTGCCAGCTGCGAGGGCAGGGTCCATAATTCACCCCTCCACTTT many TRBV28 . TRBJ1-6
CASSKGSVLGYGYTF TGTGCCAGCAGTAAGGGGAGTGTACTAGGGTATGGCTACACCTTC . TRBV27 . TRBJ1-2
CASSMAGTGKETQYF TGTGCCAGCAGCATGGCCGGGACAGGGAAGGAGACCCAGTACTTC many TRBV5-4 TRBD1 TRBJ2-5
CASSDATFEFF TGCGCCAGCAGCGACGCTACCTTCGAGTTCTTC many TRBV5-1 . TRBJ2-1